The clone carrying this T cell receptor beta chain was counted only a few times. This specimen belongs to a study of blood T cell repertoires in COVID-19. The overall study: Donors in the United States, Italy and Spain gave samples during acute or convalescent COVID-19.

Profiled with immunoSEQ multiplex PCR; TCRdb holds only in-frame clones, not every one. The sample lists about 30,000 clones; 81% were seen once. Enrollment of patients from Seattle took place during active infection, with longitudinal follow-up. Trimming took 10 bases from V and 6 from J; bases not matched to a gene: 10. The CDR3 is 13 residues long. CDR1 and CDR2 from the germline V gene are MNHEY and SMNVEV (reference sequence). The clonotype originates from a man aged 65 to 79 with COVID-19, enrolled during active disease. V is TRBV27 and J is TRBJ2-3, with 7 nucleotides matching TRBD2. The sequencing sample was made of peripheral blood. The CDR3 DNA reads as TGTGCCACCTACTGGCGGGAGAGGGATACGCAGTATTTT. It yields the protein CATYWRERDTQYF.